Listed below are T cell receptor beta chains from one sample, sequenced in a study of OX40 agonist ivuxolimab in advanced cancers. Profiled with immunoSEQ multiplex PCR; TCRdb holds only in-frame clones, not every one. The repertoire consists of about 45,000 clones, with about 90% occurring once and the leading ten covering around 1%. The sequencing used CD4+ or CD8+ T cells sorted from blood, collected in a trial of the OX40 agonist ivuxolimab. All receptors derive from an adult with an advanced solid tumor such as melanoma, head and neck, liver or kidney cancer. Each CDR3 is given with its conserved first and last residue. A D gene is named only where the DNA matches it firmly. Only part of the rows carry a size: once, few, many, or a class if the clone is expanded.

>TRBJ2-3|NA|NA|TRBV28
TGTGCCAGCAGCTTGACACACGGAGGGACAGATACGCAGTATTTT
CASSLTHGGTDTQYF
>TRBJ2-7|NA|TRBD2|TRBV15
TGTGCCACCAGCGTTCGCCGACTAGCGGGAGGCTCCTACGAGCAGTACTTC
CATSVRRLAGGSYEQYF
>TRBJ2-1|NA|TRBD2|TRBV7-2
TGTGCCAGCAACCGACTAGCGGGGAATTACAATGAGCAGTTCTTC
CASNRLAGNYNEQFF
>TRBJ2-7|NA|NA|TRBV7-2
TGTGCCAGCAGCTCACCGGTTCTATACGAGCAGTACTTC
CASSSPVLYEQYF
>TRBJ2-7|NA|NA|TRBV6-6
TGTGCCAGCAGTTACCCCCAAGGGTACGAGCAGTACTTC
CASSYPQGYEQYF
>TRBJ2-7|NA|NA|TRBV27
TGTGCCAGCAGTTTATCGCCGGGCTACGAGCAGTACTTC
CASSLSPGYEQYF
>TRBJ2-1|NA|NA|TRBV20-1
TGCAGTGCTGGGGTTCAGCAGTTCTTC
CSAGVQQFF
>TRBJ2-7|NA|TRBD1|TRBV7-2
TGTGCCAGCAGCTTAATGCAGGGGGCTCAGTACGAGCAGTACTTC
CASSLMQGAQYEQYF
>TRBJ2-7|NA|TRBD1|TRBV5-4
TGTGCCAGCAGCTTGGTCGGGACAGGTACCGAGCAGTACTTC
CASSLVGTGTEQYF
>TRBJ2-5|NA|NA|TRBV29-1
TGCAGCGTTGAAGATCAGACGTACCAAGAGACCCAGTACTTC
CSVEDQTYQETQYF
>TRBJ2-7|NA|TRBD2|TRBV5-8
TGTGCCAGCAGCCCTGAACTCACTAGCGGGGGCTACGAGCAGTACTTC
CASSPELTSGGYEQYF
>TRBJ2-1|NA|NA|TRBV28
TGTGCCAGCAACTCACGGGTCTTTTTCAATGAGCAGTTCTTC
CASNSRVFFNEQFF
>TRBJ1-3|NA|TRBD1|TRBV19
TGTGCCAGTAGCATCGACAGGGGGAACACCATATATTTT
CASSIDRGNTIYF
>TRBJ1-1|few|NA|TRBV28
TGTGCCAGCAAAGAGGGGAGCACTGAAGCTTTCTTT
CASKEGSTEAFF
>TRBJ2-2|NA|TRBD2|TRBV6-5
TGTGCCAGCAGGCCCCCGGGGGGGGCCGGGGAGCTGTTTTTT
CASRPPGGAGELFF
>TRBJ2-7|NA|NA|TRBV11-2
TGTGCCAGCAGCCCTAGTCCCGGGCCCCTCTCCTACGAGCAGTACTTC
CASSPSPGPLSYEQYF
>TRBJ2-1|NA|NA|TRBV7-2
TGTGCCAGCAGCACCCGGGACTTGAAGTTCTTC
CASSTRDLKFF
>TRBJ2-2|NA|NA|TRBV5-4
TGTGCCACCTTAGTACAGGGTCGGACCGGGGAGCTGTTTTTT
CATLVQGRTGELFF
>TRBJ2-7|NA|NA|TRBV27
TGTGCCAGCAGTTTCGCTTCCGCCAGCCCCTACGAGCAGTACTTC
CASSFASASPYEQYF
>TRBJ1-4|NA|NA|TRBV2
TGTGCCAGCAGTTGGGGTCACGAAAAACTGTTTTTT
CASSWGHEKLFF
>TRBJ2-7|NA|NA|TRBV5-1
TGCGCCAGCAGCTTGGTACCAGGAGAGTCCTACGAGCAGTACTTC
CASSLVPGESYEQYF
>TRBJ2-7|NA|NA|TRBV7-2
TGTGCCAGCAGCTCACAACCGGCGTCATCCTACGAGCAGTACTTC
CASSSQPASSYEQYF
>TRBJ2-2|once|NA|TRBV7-3
TGTGCCAGCAAGTTGGCACCGAACACCGGGGAGCTGTTTTTT
CASKLAPNTGELFF
>TRBJ2-1|NA|NA|TRBV29-1
TGCAGCGTAAAACCGGGACCGGTAGAGCAGTTCTTC
CSVKPGPVEQFF
>TRBJ1-1|few|NA|TRBV7-2
TGTGCCAGCACCTTTTCAACCGGGACACAGAACACTGAAGCTTTCTTT
CASTFSTGTQNTEAFF
>TRBJ1-2|NA|NA|TRBV11-1
TGTGCCAGCAGCCCCCCCACAGGGAGCTATGGCTACACCTTC
CASSPPTGSYGYTF
>TRBJ2-1|NA|NA|TRBV28
TGTGCCAGCCGAATAACAGGGGAGGCATACAATGAGCAGTTCTTC
CASRITGEAYNEQFF
>TRBJ2-2|NA|TRBD2|TRBV7-9
TGTGCCAGCAGCTTCACACGGGAGGGCCGGACCGGGGAGCTGTTTTTT
CASSFTREGRTGELFF
>TRBJ2-3|NA|NA|TRBV7-7
TGTGCTAGCAGCTTAGGCGTCAGCCCGTTCACAGATACGCAGTATTTT
CASSLGVSPFTDTQYF
>TRBJ1-2|NA|NA|TRBV7-3
TGTGCCAGCAGCTTAACGGGGACGGGGAACTATGGCTACACCTTC
CASSLTGTGNYGYTF
>TRBJ2-3|once|NA|TRBV7-2
TGTGCCAGCAGCTTAGAAGGCGGGTTGACCACAGATACGCAGTATTTT
CASSLEGGLTTDTQYF
>TRBJ2-1|NA|TRBD2|TRBV29-1
TGCAGCGTTGTAGCTAGCGGGAGGGCCAGTCTTACGAATGAGCAGTTCTTC
CSVVASGRASLTNEQFF
>TRBJ2-1|NA|NA|TRBV5-5
TGTGCCAGCAGCTTACTAGTGGCGGAGGTAGATGAGCAGTTCTTC
CASSLLVAEVDEQFF
>TRBJ2-7|NA|NA|TRBV7-3
TGTGCCAGCAGCTCTACACCGGGAGCATCCTACGAGCAGTACTTC
CASSSTPGASYEQYF
>TRBJ2-5|NA|TRBD1|TRBV9
TGTGCCAGCAGCGTAGAGGGGGGGACAGGGGCGGAGACCCAGTACTTC
CASSVEGGTGAETQYF
>TRBJ1-6|few|NA|TRBV10-3
TGTGCCACCCGCTACGATGATAATTCACCCCTCCACTTT
CATRYDDNSPLHF
>TRBJ1-3|NA|NA|TRBV7-3
TGTGCCAGCAGTCACAGTTCTGGAAACACCATATATTTT
CASSHSSGNTIYF
>TRBJ2-1|once|NA|TRBV15
TGTGCCACCAGCAGAAATCGGGATCGAGAGCAGTTCTTC
CATSRNRDREQFF
>TRBJ1-5|once|TRBD1|TRBV4-1
TGCGCCAGCAGCCAAGTTGGGACAGCGTACTCCAAGCCCCAGCATTTT
CASSQVGTAYSKPQHF
>TRBJ2-5|once|NA|TRBV28
TGTGCCAGCAGTCCCAGAGAGACCCAGTACTTC
CASSPRETQYF
>TRBJ2-7|NA|NA|TRBV23-1
TGCGCCAGCAGTCTTCTAGACCCGACGGGGGGCGAAGACCACGAGCAGTACTTC
CASSLLDPTGGEDHEQYF
>TRBJ2-5|NA|NA|TRBV7-2
TGTGCCAGCAGCTTAATAGGGTCAGGAGAGACCCAGTACTTC
CASSLIGSGETQYF
>TRBJ2-1|few|NA|TRBV9
TGTGCCAGCAGCGTAAGGGGCTTTAGTTCCTACAATGAGCAGTTCTTC
CASSVRGFSSYNEQFF